A selection of T cell receptor beta chains follows, all from one sample in a study of T-cell reconstitution after alpha-beta-depleted transplantation in children. MiXCR was run by TCRdb on the PCR reads, yielding one entry per CDR3 protein. The sample yields 280,000 or so distinct CDR3 sequences, around 10% seen once. The specimen was peripheral blood, collected 180 days after TCRalphabeta/CD19-depleted stem cell transplant. All receptors derive from a male patient aged 2-9 years who had a stem cell transplant for chronic granulomatous disease, so the T cells may come from the graft donor. Each CDR3 is given with its conserved first and last residue. D genes are given only for firm matches. A clone size is listed for some rows: how often the clone was seen (once, few, many), or a class if it is expanded.

TRBV1,TRBJ1-6,many,NA,TGCACCAGCAGCCAAGCCTTTCAGGGGGCTGATAATTCACCCCTCCACTTT,CTSSQAFQGADNSPLHF
TRBV5-4,TRBJ2-1,NA,TRBD1,TGTGCCAGCACCCGAACCGGGACAGGGGACAATGAGCAGTTCTTC,CASTRTGTGDNEQFF
TRBV20-1,TRBJ2-3,many,NA,TGCAGTGCCCAGGGTAGTGGGGATACGCAGTATTTT,CSAQGSGDTQYF
TRBV4-1,TRBJ2-7,NA,NA,TGCGCCAGCAGCCATCTGGGTTCCGAGCAGTACTTC,CASSHLGSEQYF
TRBV24-1,TRBJ2-1,many,NA,TGTGCCACCAGGGCCGGGGACTACAATGAGCAGTTCTTC,CATRAGDYNEQFF
TRBV5-1,TRBJ2-1,many,TRBD2,TGCGCCAGCACCGGGACTAGCGGAGCTTACAATGAGCAGTTCTTC,CASTGTSGAYNEQFF
TRBV20-1,TRBJ2-3,NA,TRBD1,TGCAGTGCTGAAAACAGGGGGCTCACAGATACGCAGTATTTT,CSAENRGLTDTQYF
TRBV28,TRBJ2-1,many,NA,TGTGCCAGCAGTTTTCTGGCAGGAAGCGACGATGAGCAGTTCTTC,CASSFLAGSDDEQFF
TRBV18,TRBJ2-2,few,NA,TGTGCCAGCTCACCACCGGACACAGCTACCGGGGAGCTGTTTTTT,CASSPPDTATGELFF
TRBV6-4,TRBJ2-3,many,NA,TGTGCCAGCAGCGGATCAGATACGCAGTATTTT,CASSGSDTQYF
TRBV28,TRBJ2-5,many,TRBD1,TGTGCCAGCAGTTTCCGACAGGGAGTGCGGGAGACCCAGTACTTC,CASSFRQGVRETQYF
TRBV12-3/TRBV12-4,TRBJ1-2,many,TRBD1,TGTGCCAGCAGAGGACAGGGTGACGATGGCTACACCTTC,CASRGQGDDGYTF
TRBV6-5,TRBJ2-7,many,TRBD2,TGTGCCAGCAGTTACGAAGCGGGGGGGCACTACGAGCAGTACTTC,CASSYEAGGHYEQYF
TRBV12-3/TRBV12-4,TRBJ1-2,many,TRBD1,TGTGCCAGCAGCTCCATCAGGGGGACCACTAACTATGGCTACACCTTC,CASSSIRGTTNYGYTF
TRBV28,TRBJ2-5,many,NA,TGTGCCAGCAGTTACGAGTTCCAAGAGACCCAGTACTTC,CASSYEFQETQYF
TRBV7-2,TRBJ2-1,many,NA,TGTGCCAGCTCCTGGGGGTCTGCCTACAATGAGCAGTTCTTC,CASSWGSAYNEQFF
TRBV23-1,TRBJ2-1,many,NA,TGCGCCAGCAGTCAAGGTTACCATAGGGGGGGAGACGATGAGCAGTTCTTC,CASSQGYHRGGDDEQFF
TRBV28,TRBJ2-1,few,NA,TGTGCCAGCAGTTCTCAGCAGGTTGCCTCCTACAATGAGCAGTTCTTC,CASSSQQVASYNEQFF
TRBV29-1,TRBJ1-2,many,TRBD1,TGCAGCGTTGAATTCCGCGACAGGGGGTCCAGCCCATCTGGCTACACCTTC,CSVEFRDRGSSPSGYTF
TRBV5-1,TRBJ2-7,many,TRBD1,TGCGCCAGCAGCTTGGAGGACAGGGTCAGAGGGCACGAGCAGTACTTC,CASSLEDRVRGHEQYF
TRBV12-3/TRBV12-4,TRBJ2-3,many,NA,TGTGCCAGCAGTTTCTCGCAGGGAGGGGGGGATACGCAGTATTTT,CASSFSQGGGDTQYF
TRBV3-1,TRBJ2-7,many,NA,TGTGCCAGCAGGAAAAGGGTAGGAACCTACGAGCAGTACTTC,CASRKRVGTYEQYF
TRBV12-3/TRBV12-4,TRBJ1-5,many,NA,TGTGCCAGCAGTTCTGACAGTCCTCAGCCCCAGCATTTT,CASSSDSPQPQHF
TRBV29-1,TRBJ2-1,many,NA,TGCAGCGCCGACTCAAACAATGAGCAGTTCTTC,CSADSNNEQFF
TRBV7-7,TRBJ2-2,many,NA,TGTGCCAGCAGCGCCCGATGGGGAGGGGAGCTGTTTTTT,CASSARWGGELFF
TRBV29-1,TRBJ2-7,many,NA,TGCAGCGTAATCGGACGGTCCGCGTACGAGCAGTACTTC,CSVIGRSAYEQYF
TRBV12-3/TRBV12-4,TRBJ2-5,many,TRBD2,TGTGCCAGCAGTTTGAACGGGGGGGTCCCCCAAGAGACCCAGTACTTC,CASSLNGGVPQETQYF
TRBV6-1,TRBJ2-1,NA,TRBD1,TGTGCCAGCAGAGACCGACAGGGCCCCCCCAATGAGCAGTTCTTC,CASRDRQGPPNEQFF
TRBV12-3/TRBV12-4,TRBJ2-2,many,NA,TGTGCCAGCAGGGATGTGGGCGGGAACACCGGGGAGCTGTTTTTT,CASRDVGGNTGELFF
TRBV18,TRBJ2-1,many,NA,TGTGCCAGCTCACCCTCCTTAGGACACAATGAGCAGTTCTTC,CASSPSLGHNEQFF
TRBV12-3/TRBV12-4,TRBJ2-1,many,TRBD2,TGTGCCAGCAGTTTACGTCATAGCGGGAGTTACAATGAGCAGTTCTTC,CASSLRHSGSYNEQFF
TRBV6-2/TRBV6-3,TRBJ1-5,many,TRBD1,TGTGCCAGCAGTAACTGGGACAGGGGAGCAATCGGCAATCAGCCCCAGCATTTT,CASSNWDRGAIGNQPQHF
TRBV4-1,TRBJ1-2,many,NA,TGCGCCAGCAGCCAAGTGGTGCGGGGAGGCTACACCTTC,CASSQVVRGGYTF
TRBV14,TRBJ1-1,NA,NA,TGTGCCAGCAGCCAGTATAAGGGCGGCACTGAAGCTTTCTTT,CASSQYKGGTEAFF
TRBV20-1,TRBJ2-5,many,NA,TGCAGTGCCGCCCATACTCCCCAAGAGACCCAGTACTTC,CSAAHTPQETQYF
TRBV5-6,TRBJ2-3,many,TRBD2,TGTGCCAGCAGCCGGACTAGCAAGACAGATACGCAGTATTTT,CASSRTSKTDTQYF
TRBV20-1,TRBJ2-7,NA,NA,TGCTGTGCTAGAGCGAGGGGGGGGGACGCCGTGTACGAGCAGTACTTC,CCARARGGDAVYEQYF